This entry features one T cell receptor beta chain sequence. The data are from a study of blood T cell repertoires in COVID-19. Produced via immunoSEQ multiplex PCR; TCRdb's table is partial and in-frame only. The repertoire holds a few hundred thousand clones, with roughly four fifths as singletons. V was clipped by 4 bases and J by 0 bases; unmatched bases: 3. This CDR3 has 15 residues. Germline V CDR1 and CDR2: SGDLS, YYNGEE. V gene TRBV9 combines with J gene TRBJ2-2; 7 nucleotides align to TRBD2. The sequenced sample was peripheral blood. The sequence was obtained from a person aged 65 to 85 with COVID-19, enrolled during active disease. This CDR3 is CASSFGLANTGELFF. The DNA for the CDR3 is TGTGCCAGCAGCTTCGGACTAGCGAACACCGGGGAGCTGTTTTTT.